This entry features one TCR beta chain sequence. Antigen unknown. The sample comes from a study of CD8 T cells in Susac syndrome. Trimming removed 4 bases from V and 0 bases from J, with 9 bases in between. Germline CDR1 and CDR2: SQVTM and ANQGSEA. The CDR3 has 14 amino acids. RNA totalling about 0.5 to 1 ug underwent reverse transcription with random hexamers. TCRdb fed the immunoSEQ multiplex PCR reads into MiXCR, producing one record per CDR3 protein. The table includes 330,000 or so distinct CDR3 sequences, approximately 85% detected once. The study, taken as a whole, reports: That the number of individuals in its TCR sequencing and HLA analysis was relatively small was acknowledged by the study.

TCR beta sequencing covered blood CD8+ and CD4+ T cells. Treatment-naive patients with stable or active relapsing-remitting disease served as multiple sclerosis controls. Negative isolation was used for CD8+ and CD4+ T cells and FACS enrichment for TEMRA cells. The sequence was obtained from a human donor with multiple sclerosis. Specimen: CD8+ T cells from PBMCs. The chain carries TRBV29-1 and TRBJ2-2, with D uncertain. In DNA, the CDR3 is TGCAGCGTTGCTCGAACCCCGAACACCGGGGAGCTGTTTTTT. Its translation: CSVARTPNTGELFF.